A single T cell receptor beta chain is shown here with its context. Its specific antigen is unknown. Base qualities were left out, and no much larger clone turns up one base away. TCRbeta CDR3 regions were amplified from genomic DNA by means of the immunoSEQ Assay, a bias-controlled multiplex PCR. As for how the authors treated the data: The number of nucleated cells in each sample was estimated by amplification of reference gene primers within the assay. To quantify the absolute abundance of each unique TCRbeta CDR3 rearrangement, sequence reads were collapsed and filtered. For each sample, productive Simpson clonality was calculated as the square root of Simpson's diversity index over productive rearrangements. As stored in TCRdb, this immuneACCESS dataset retains in-frame rearrangements with V and J assigned. A fraction of the clones does not appear; measured against another copy, unresolved V genes explain less than half of the discrepancy, and the remainder lacks a known reason. Clone size and the V and J calls come from that table; the DNA yielded D and trimming. The sample has roughly 170,000 clones on record, around nine tenths of them singletons. Clones ranked in the top ten supply about 1% of the sample.

The data stem from a study of blood T cell repertoires in COVID-19 (dated by TCRdb to 2019 to 2021). Context from the whole study: Samples covering the acute and convalescent phases of COVID-19 were provided by collaborators in the United States, Italy and Spain. The sample metadata nearly always contained a de-identified subject ID, COVID-19 status, age in years and sex. The samples were drawn from two sources: the first 160 participants of the ongoing ImmuneRACE study, and 1,254 subjects contributed by 6 global collaborators. A freely available public database, intended as a resource for researchers studying the immune response to SARS-CoV-2, is where the repertoires were released. The material from the prospective study consisted of cDNA or gDNA derived from T cells, B-cell-depleted T cells, or PBMCs. Deeply sampled blood TCRbeta repertoires from subjects exposed to, actively infected with, or recovered from COVID-19 were included in the dataset. Where available, HLA class I and class II types were obtained from metadata supplied by the sample provider rather than from assay-based typing. The paper's findings and limits, for the study overall: Clinical and demographic metadata were provided uncurated, with the amount varying by source and participant.

Another Seattle source contributed samples from volunteer blood donors who had recovered from COVID-19. Each collaborating institution followed its own protocols to collect whole blood in K2EDTA tubes. Collaborator samples were shipped for TCRbeta analysis as frozen whole blood, isolated PBMCs, or DNA extracted from either sample type. The source is a woman under 30 who had recovered from COVID-19. Sequencing was carried out using peripheral blood.

The CDR3 sequence is CASSVRTGGRSTGYTF. The sequence in DNA is TGTGCCAGCAGCGTGCGGACAGGGGGAAGGTCGACTGGCTACACCTTC. This sequence uses TRBV5-4 and TRBJ1-2; 10 bases in the middle match TRBD1. Trimming removed 4 bases from V and 7 bases from J; the gene matches leave 13 bases unexplained. The CDR3 runs 16 amino acids, cysteine and phenylalanine included. The entry retains the CDR3 DNA only, 48 bases that are in frame from base 1. The germline V gene encodes CDR1 SGHNT and CDR2 YYREEE (reference sequence).